Listed below are T cell receptor beta chains from one sample, sequenced in a study of shared clonotypes between healthy human individuals. Using immunoSEQ multiplex PCR, the repertoire was profiled, and TCRdb retains in-frame clones only, with some absent. Among under 1,100,000 clones listed, 60% to 80% were seen once. The sample comprised memory CD4+ T cells sorted from blood. The receptors shown here come from a young man in good health. The CDR3 runs from the conserved cysteine through the conserved F or W. The order of the fields is V gene, D gene, CDR3 protein. D genes are given only for firm matches.

V: TRBV4-3
D: TRBD1
CDR3: CASSLGQGARNEQFF

V: TRBV15
D: .
CDR3: CATSRVLSNNEQFF

V: TRBV7-2
D: TRBD1
CDR3: CASSLVGTGVVYEQYF

V: TRBV7-2
D: .
CDR3: CASSLAAGWNEQFF

V: TRBV18
D: .
CDR3: CASSQGQQETQYF

V: TRBV19
D: .
CDR3: CASNPLGGHEQFF

V: TRBV9
D: .
CDR3: CASSGRPTIDTQYF

V: TRBV27
D: TRBD2
CDR3: CASSLSGTSGGSTDTQYF

V: TRBV19
D: .
CDR3: CASSKRQAAYEQYF

V: TRBV7-2
D: .
CDR3: CASSLRGAGNQPQHF

V: TRBV23-1
D: .
CDR3: CARMEGEADSPRGYSYTF

V: TRBV10-2
D: .
CDR3: CASIQGRTDTQYF

V: TRBV6-5
D: .
CDR3: CASSSDLGNTIYF

V: TRBV21-1
D: .
CDR3: CASSVATGSGNTIYF

V: TRBV11-2
D: TRBD2
CDR3: CASSLDRPAGGRYEQYF

V: TRBV12-5
D: TRBD2
CDR3: CASGLVIRAGDRGNEQFF

V: TRBV28
D: .
CDR3: CASSLGSGGKHNEQFF

V: TRBV6-5
D: TRBD2
CDR3: CASNGLAGGTQYF

V: TRBV5-3
D: .
CDR3: CARSFPQGPEAFF

V: TRBV11-2
D: TRBD2
CDR3: CASSLDFPTGLADYNEQFF

V: TRBV14
D: .
CDR3: CASSQDLSGVGYTF

V: TRBV5-5
D: .
CDR3: CASSVNSLPNEKLFF

V: TRBV5-6
D: TRBD2
CDR3: CASTPSGRAMNEQFF

V: TRBV19
D: .
CDR3: CASSVGQFYNSPLHF

V: TRBV19
D: .
CDR3: CASIETPGPYGYTF

V: TRBV6-5
D: TRBD1
CDR3: CASRGTGSQPQHF

V: TRBV11-3
D: TRBD1
CDR3: CASSLEPWDRDTGELFF

V: TRBV25-1
D: .
CDR3: CASHQIFSGYTF

V: TRBV5-4
D: .
CDR3: CASSRQSGNTIYF

V: TRBV10-3
D: TRBD1
CDR3: CAISDRDREGGYTF

V: TRBV30
D: .
CDR3: CAWSSSEASPLHF

V: TRBV4-1
D: TRBD2
CDR3: CASSQALAGYNEQFF

V: TRBV10-3
D: .
CDR3: CAGGTDTDTQYF

V: TRBV27
D: .
CDR3: CASSLRFGGDGTGELFF

V: TRBV5-1
D: .
CDR3: CASSLASEIVREGQPQHF

V: TRBV30
D: .
CDR3: CAWSVQAYEQYF

V: TRBV7-3
D: TRBD2
CDR3: CASSSGTTSYNEQFF

V: TRBV7-9
D: .
CDR3: CASSRTLGEKLFF

V: TRBV28
D: TRBD1
CDR3: CASRLGQGEAFF

V: TRBV7-9
D: .
CDR3: CASSHPGKAAEKLFF

V: TRBV4-1
D: .
CDR3: CASSQETDRRGEQFF

V: TRBV6-1
D: .
CDR3: CASLRRERETQYF

V: TRBV9
D: TRBD1
CDR3: CASSDGQGGNQPQHF

V: TRBV4-3
D: .
CDR3: CASSQDRRFQYSYEQYF

V: TRBV10-3
D: TRBD1
CDR3: CAISGGGTGHEQFF

V: TRBV19
D: .
CDR3: CASMGASRLVYGYTF

V: TRBV10-3
D: .
CDR3: CAISYSRLNTEAFF

V: TRBV5-1
D: TRBD2
CDR3: CASSLTGLAQKTQYF

V: TRBV10-3
D: .
CDR3: CAISGQYNEQFF

V: TRBV7-2
D: .
CDR3: CASSSGSVIYEQYF

V: TRBV5-5
D: .
CDR3: CASSLIVDRETQYF

V: TRBV10-3
D: .
CDR3: CAISESGGRYGYTF

V: TRBV27
D: TRBD2
CDR3: CASSPNLAGGTYEQYF

V: TRBV11-2
D: .
CDR3: CASSLDGYSGNEQFF

V: TRBV30
D: TRBD2
CDR3: CAWRLAGSQVAQFF